The clone carrying this T cell receptor beta chain was seen a handful of times. Its antigen is still unknown. Sequencing was performed with immunoSEQ multiplex PCR; in TCRdb, only in-frame clones are kept and a portion is missing. The sample records about 980,000 clones, over 60% being singletons. The source of the sample is a study of shared clonotypes between healthy human individuals. Study overall: Each donor's CD4 naive and CD4 memory cells filled three plates apiece, CD8 naive two, and CD8 memory one. Study results and limitations: Blood was the sole source, and tissue repertoires probably differ. Expectations were that clonotype sharing among donors would be affected by sequencing depth. Clonotypes shared by all four sorted-subset donors had higher generation probabilities than non-shared clonotypes.

CDR3 length: 12 residues. Trimming shortened V by 1 base and J by 8 bases, and 8 bases separated the two germline ends. Germline assignment: CDR1 GTSNPN and CDR2 SVGIG (reference sequence). Sequencing input: memory CD4+ T cells sorted from blood. Subset here: CD45RA-negative fraction. The V gene is TRBV30, the J gene TRBJ1-4; no reliable D call. This clonotype was sampled from a man aged 18 to 30 in good health. The CDR3 spells CAWSARVEKLFF. CDR3 DNA sequence: TGTGCCTGGAGTGCGAGGGTGGAAAAACTGTTTTTT.